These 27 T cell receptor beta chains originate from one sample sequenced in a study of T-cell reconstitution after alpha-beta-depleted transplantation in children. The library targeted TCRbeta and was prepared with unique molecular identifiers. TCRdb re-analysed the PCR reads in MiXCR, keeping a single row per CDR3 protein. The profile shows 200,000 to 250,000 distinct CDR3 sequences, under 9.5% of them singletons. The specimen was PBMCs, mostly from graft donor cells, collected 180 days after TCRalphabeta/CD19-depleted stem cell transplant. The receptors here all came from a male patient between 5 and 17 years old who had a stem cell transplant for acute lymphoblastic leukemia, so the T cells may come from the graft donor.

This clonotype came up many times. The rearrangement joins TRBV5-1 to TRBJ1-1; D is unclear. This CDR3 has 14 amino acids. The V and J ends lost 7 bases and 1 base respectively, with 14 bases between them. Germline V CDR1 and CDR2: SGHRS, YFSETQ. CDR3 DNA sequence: TGCGCCAGCTCCAATCCCCCAGGGAACACTGAAGCTTTCTTT. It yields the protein CASSNPPGNTEAFF.

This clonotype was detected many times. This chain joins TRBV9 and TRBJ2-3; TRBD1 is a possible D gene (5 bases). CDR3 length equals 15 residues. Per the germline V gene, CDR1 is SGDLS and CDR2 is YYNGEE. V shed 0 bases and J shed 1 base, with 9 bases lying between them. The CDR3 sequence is CASSVAQGRTDTQYF. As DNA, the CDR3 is TGTGCCAGCAGCGTAGCTCAGGGCCGCACAGATACGCAGTATTTT.

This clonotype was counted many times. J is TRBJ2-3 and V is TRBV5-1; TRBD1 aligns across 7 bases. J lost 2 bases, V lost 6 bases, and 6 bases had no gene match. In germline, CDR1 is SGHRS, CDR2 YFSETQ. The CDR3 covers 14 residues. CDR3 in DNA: TGCGCCAGCACCTCAGGACAGGTCACAGATACGCAGTATTTT. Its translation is CASTSGQVTDTQYF.

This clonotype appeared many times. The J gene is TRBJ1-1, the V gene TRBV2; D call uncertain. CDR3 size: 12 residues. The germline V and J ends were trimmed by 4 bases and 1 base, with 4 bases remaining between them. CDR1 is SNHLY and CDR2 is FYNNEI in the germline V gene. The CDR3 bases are TGTGCCAGCAGTGTAAGGAACACTGAAGCTTTCTTT. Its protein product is CASSVRNTEAFF. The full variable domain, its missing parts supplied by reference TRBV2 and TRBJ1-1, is EPEVTQTPSHQVTQMGQEVILRCVPISNHLYFYWYRQILGQKVEFLVSFYNNEISEKSEIFDDQFSVERPDGSNFTLKIRSTKLEDSAMYFCASSVRNTEAFFGQGTRLTVV.

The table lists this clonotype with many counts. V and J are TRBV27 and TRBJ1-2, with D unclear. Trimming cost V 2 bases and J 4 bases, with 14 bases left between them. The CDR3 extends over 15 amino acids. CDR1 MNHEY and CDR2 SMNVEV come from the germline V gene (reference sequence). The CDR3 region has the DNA TGTGCCAGCAGTTTAAGTCAAGGGCTGGTCTATGGCTACACCTTC. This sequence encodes CASSLSQGLVYGYTF.

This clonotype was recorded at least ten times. The CDR3, as DNA: TGTGCCAGCAGTTACCCAGGGGGTAGGGCTGAAGCTTTCTTT. Its translation is CASSYPGGRAEAFF. The chain is built from TRBV27 and TRBJ1-1; TRBD1 agrees at 7 bases. V shed 4 bases, J shed 6 bases, and the junction held 8 bases outside the gene matches. Germline CDR1 MNHEY, CDR2 SMNVEV (reference sequence). The CDR3 runs 14 residues.

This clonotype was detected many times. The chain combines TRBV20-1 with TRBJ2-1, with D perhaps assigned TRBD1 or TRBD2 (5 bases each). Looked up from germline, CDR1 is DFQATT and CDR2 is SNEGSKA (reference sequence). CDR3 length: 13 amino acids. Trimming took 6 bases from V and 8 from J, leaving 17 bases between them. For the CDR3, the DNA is TGCAGTGCCCCGGACACTACGGGATATGAGCAGTTCTTC. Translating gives CSAPDTTGYEQFF.

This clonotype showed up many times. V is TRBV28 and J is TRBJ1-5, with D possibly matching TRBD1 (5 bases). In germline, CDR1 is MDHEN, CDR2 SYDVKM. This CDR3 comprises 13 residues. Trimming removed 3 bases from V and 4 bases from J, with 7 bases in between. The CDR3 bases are TGTGCCAGCAGTTTCGGGGGGAATCAGCCCCAGCATTTT. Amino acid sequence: CASSFGGNQPQHF.

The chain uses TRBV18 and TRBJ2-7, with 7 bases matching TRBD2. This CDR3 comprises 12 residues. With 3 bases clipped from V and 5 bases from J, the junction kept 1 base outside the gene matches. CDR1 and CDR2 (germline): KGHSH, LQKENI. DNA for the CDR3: TGTGCCAGCTCACCGGCGGGGGACGAGCAGTACTTC. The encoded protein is CASSPAGDEQYF.

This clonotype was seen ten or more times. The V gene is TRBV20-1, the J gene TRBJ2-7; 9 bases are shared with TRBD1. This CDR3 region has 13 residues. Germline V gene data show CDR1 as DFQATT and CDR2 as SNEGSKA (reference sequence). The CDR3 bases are TGCAGCGTCCCGGGACAGGGTCAATACGAGCAGTACTTC. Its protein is CSVPGQGQYEQYF.

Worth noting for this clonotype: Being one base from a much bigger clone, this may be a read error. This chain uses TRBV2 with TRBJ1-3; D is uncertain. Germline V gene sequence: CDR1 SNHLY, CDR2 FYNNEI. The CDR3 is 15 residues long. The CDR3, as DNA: TGTGCCAGCACGGACTCACGCACCCCTGGAAACACCAGATATTTT. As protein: CASTDSRTPGNTRYF.

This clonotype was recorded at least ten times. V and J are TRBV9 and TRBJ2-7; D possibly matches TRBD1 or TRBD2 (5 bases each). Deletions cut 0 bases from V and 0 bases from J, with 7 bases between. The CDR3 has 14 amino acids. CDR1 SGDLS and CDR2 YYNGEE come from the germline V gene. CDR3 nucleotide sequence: TGTGCCAGCAGCGTAGCGGGGACCTCCTACGAGCAGTACTTC. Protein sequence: CASSVAGTSYEQYF.

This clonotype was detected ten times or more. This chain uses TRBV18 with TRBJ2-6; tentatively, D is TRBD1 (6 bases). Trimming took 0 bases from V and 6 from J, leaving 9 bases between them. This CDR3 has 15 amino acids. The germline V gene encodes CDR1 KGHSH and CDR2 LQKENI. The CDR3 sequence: CASSPPGGEANVLTF. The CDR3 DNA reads TGTGCCAGCTCACCACCAGGGGGTGAGGCCAACGTCCTGACTTTC.

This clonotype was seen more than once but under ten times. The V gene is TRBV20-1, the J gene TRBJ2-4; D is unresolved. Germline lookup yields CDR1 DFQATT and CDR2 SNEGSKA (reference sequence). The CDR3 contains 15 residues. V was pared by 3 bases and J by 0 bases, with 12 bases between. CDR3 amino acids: CSASARALAKNIQYF. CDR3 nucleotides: TGCAGTGCTAGCGCCCGGGCACTAGCCAAAAACATTCAGTACTTC.

The CDR3 DNA sequence: TGTGCCAGCAGCCCGTACCCACTAGCGGGGGGAATGGATACGCAGTATTTT. It yields the protein CASSPYPLAGGMDTQYF. The chain has TRBV7-2 and TRBJ2-3; 12 nucleotides agree with TRBD2. This CDR3 has 17 residues. CDR1 is SGHTA, CDR2 FQGNSA, per germline. Germline trimming cut 5 bases from V and 6 bases from J; bases unmatched to any gene: 12.

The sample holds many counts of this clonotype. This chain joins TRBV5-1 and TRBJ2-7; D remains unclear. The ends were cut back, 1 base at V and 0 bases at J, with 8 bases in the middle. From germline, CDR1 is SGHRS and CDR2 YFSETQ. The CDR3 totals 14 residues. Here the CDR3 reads CASSLRLNSYEQYF. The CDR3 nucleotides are TGCGCCAGCAGCTTGAGGCTAAACTCCTACGAGCAGTACTTC.

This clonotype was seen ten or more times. The CDR3, as DNA: TGTGCCAGCAGCTTACTGGGGGCCCATTCACCCCTCCACTTT. Its translation is CASSLLGAHSPLHF. The J gene is TRBJ1-6, the V gene TRBV7-3; maybe TRBD1 (6 bases). The germline V and J ends were trimmed by 2 bases and 8 bases, with 10 bases remaining between them. The germline gives CDR1 SGHTA, CDR2 FQGTGA. There are 14 residues in the CDR3.

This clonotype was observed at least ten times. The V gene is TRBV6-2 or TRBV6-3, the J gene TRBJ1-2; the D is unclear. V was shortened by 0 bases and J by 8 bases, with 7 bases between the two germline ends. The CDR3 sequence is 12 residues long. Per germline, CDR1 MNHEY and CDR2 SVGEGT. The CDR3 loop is CASSYSGKGYTF. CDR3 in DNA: TGTGCCAGCAGTTACTCGGGGAAAGGCTACACCTTC.

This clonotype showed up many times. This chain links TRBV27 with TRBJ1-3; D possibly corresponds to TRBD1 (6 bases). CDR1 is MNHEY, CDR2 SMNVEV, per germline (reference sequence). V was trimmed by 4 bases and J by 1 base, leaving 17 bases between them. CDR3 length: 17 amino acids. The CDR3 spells CASSSREGTTSGNTIYF. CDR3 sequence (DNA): TGTGCCAGCAGTTCAAGGGAGGGGACAACTTCTGGAAACACCATATATTTT.

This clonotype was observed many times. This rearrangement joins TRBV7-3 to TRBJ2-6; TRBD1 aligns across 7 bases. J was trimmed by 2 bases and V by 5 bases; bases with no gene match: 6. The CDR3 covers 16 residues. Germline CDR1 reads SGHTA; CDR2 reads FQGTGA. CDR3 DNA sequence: TGTGCCAGCAGCCCCGACAGGGTAGCTGGGGCCAACGTCCTGACTTTC. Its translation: CASSPDRVAGANVLTF.

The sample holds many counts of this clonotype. The CDR3, as DNA: TGTGCCAGCAGCTTGGGGACAGGGTTGACTGAAGCTTTCTTT. Translated: CASSLGTGLTEAFF. The V call is TRBV5-5, the J call TRBJ1-1; TRBD1 agrees at 8 bases. The V gene end was trimmed by 0 bases and the J gene end by 5 bases; junction bases not matched to a gene: 3. This CDR3 comprises 14 residues. Germline assignment: CDR1 SGHKS and CDR2 YYEKEE (reference sequence). The whole variable domain, remainder taken from reference TRBV5-5 and TRBJ1-1, is DAGVTQSPTHLIKTRGQQVTLRCSPISGHKSVSWYQQVLGQGPQFIFQYYEKEERGRGNFPDRFSARQFPNYSSELNVNALLLGDSALYLCASSLGTGLTEAFFGQGTRLTVV.

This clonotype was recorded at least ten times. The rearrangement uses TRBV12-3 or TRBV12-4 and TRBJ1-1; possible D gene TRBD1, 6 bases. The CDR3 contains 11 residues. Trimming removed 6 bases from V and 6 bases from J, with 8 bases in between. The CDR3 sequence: CASRQGAEAFF. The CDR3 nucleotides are TGTGCCAGCAGACAGGGTGCTGAAGCTTTCTTT.

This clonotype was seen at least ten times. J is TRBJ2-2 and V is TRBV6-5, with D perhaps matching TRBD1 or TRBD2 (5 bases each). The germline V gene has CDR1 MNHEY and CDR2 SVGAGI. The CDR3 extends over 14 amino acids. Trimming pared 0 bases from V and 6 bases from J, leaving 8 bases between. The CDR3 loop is CASSYSRGPGELFF. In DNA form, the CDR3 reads TGTGCCAGCAGTTACTCGAGGGGTCCCGGGGAGCTGTTTTTT.

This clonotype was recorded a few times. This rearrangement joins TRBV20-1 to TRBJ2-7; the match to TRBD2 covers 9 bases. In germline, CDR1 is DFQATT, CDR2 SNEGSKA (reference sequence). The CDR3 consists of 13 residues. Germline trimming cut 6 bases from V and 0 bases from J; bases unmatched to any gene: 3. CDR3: CSASSGDSYEQYF. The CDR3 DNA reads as TGCAGTGCGTCTAGCGGGGACTCCTACGAGCAGTACTTC.

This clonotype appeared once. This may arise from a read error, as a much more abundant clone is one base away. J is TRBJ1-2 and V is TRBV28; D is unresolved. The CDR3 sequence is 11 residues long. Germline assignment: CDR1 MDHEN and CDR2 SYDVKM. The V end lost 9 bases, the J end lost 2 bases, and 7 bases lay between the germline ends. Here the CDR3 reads CARRGNYGYTF. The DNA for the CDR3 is TGTGCCAGGAGAGGCAACTATGGCTACACCTTC.

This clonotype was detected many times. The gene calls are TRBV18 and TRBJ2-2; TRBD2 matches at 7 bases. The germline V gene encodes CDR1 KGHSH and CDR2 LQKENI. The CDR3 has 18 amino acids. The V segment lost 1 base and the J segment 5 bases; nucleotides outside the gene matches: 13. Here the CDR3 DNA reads TGTGCCAGCTCACCACTGAGTAGCGGGCTGCGAAAGACCGGGGAGCTGTTTTTT. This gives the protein CASSPLSSGLRKTGELFF.

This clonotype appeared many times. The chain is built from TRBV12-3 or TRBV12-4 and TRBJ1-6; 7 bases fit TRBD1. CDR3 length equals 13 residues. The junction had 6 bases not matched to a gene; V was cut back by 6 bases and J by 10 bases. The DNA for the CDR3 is TGTGCCAGCAGCCGACAGGGTAGCTCACCCCTCCACTTT. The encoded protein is CASSRQGSSPLHF.